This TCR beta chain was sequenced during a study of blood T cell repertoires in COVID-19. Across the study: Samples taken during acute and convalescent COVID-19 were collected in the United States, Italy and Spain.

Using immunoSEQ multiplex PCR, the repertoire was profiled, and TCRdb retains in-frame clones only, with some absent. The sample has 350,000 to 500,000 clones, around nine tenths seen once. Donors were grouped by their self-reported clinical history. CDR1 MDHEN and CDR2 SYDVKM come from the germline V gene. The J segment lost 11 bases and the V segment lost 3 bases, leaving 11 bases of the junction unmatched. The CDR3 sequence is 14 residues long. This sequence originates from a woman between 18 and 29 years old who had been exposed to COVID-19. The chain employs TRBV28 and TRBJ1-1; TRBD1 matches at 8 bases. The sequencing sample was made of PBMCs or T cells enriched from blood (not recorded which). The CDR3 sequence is CASSFFQGAIKAFF. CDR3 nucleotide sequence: TGTGCCAGCAGTTTTTTTCAGGGGGCGATTAAGGCTTTCTTT.